This entry is about one T cell receptor beta chain. Its antigen has not been determined. Base qualities are not provided; no much larger clone lies one nucleotide away. CDR1 DFQATT and CDR2 SNEGSKA were looked up in the germline V gene (reference sequence). The V and J ends are trimmed by 6 bases and 4 bases, leaving 18 bases between them. The CDR3 goes from the cysteine to the phenylalanine over 15 residues. Left in the record is the CDR3 DNA by itself, 45 bases read in frame from the first base. This sample was included in a study of T cells in Graves' hyperthyroidism and ophthalmopathy (dated by TCRdb to about 2019). Concerning the study at large: Peripheral blood samples were taken at initial diagnosis, before any treatment was given. The paper reports TCR Vbeta CDR3 sequencing of 135 peripheral blood samples: some 44 ophthalmopathy, under 80 hyperthyroidism and around 17 progressor patients. TCR V-J signatures able to tell the groups apart were searched for in a discovery cohort of 95 to 100 patients, of whom more than 40 had Graves' ophthalmopathy and about 60 had stable Graves' hyperthyroidism. The approximately 100 discovery patients were randomly split 7:3 into training and test sets. Once sampling was done, hyperthyroidism patients were given methimazole at a starting dose of 30 mg daily, whereas ophthalmopathy patients were given high-dose intravenous methylprednisolone. An independent validation cohort of around 20 hyperthyroidism patients and 17 patients who later progressed to ophthalmopathy tested prospective prediction of ophthalmopathy. In addition, the study compared T-cell repertoires in thyroid tissue and in blood from six Graves' hyperthyroidism patients. Here is what the overall study found, with its caveats: Most expanded thyroid clonotypes (frequency above 0.001) were also detected in blood, suggesting blood repertoires may reflect thyroid immune responses. No statistical method was used to fix the sample size in advance, and group allocation was not hidden from the investigators. In validation, the model predicted progression to ophthalmopathy a median of 6.5 months before onset, with about 71% sensitivity and roughly 73% specificity. A model built on a 13 V-J signature distinguished ophthalmopathy from stable hyperthyroidism, reaching about 88% sensitivity and around 81% specificity in cross-validation and 80%/75% in testing.

TCR beta CDR3 regions were amplified from RNA transcripts. The first round of RT-PCR for the TCR CDR3 was performed with the HTBI primer set and the Qiagen OneStep RT-PCR kit. The libraries were constructed in a second round of multiplex PCR and then size-selected and purified. Sequencing of the libraries was done on an Illumina HiSeq2000 using paired-end 100 bp reads. In the paper's pipeline: SOAPnuke was used to process the raw data, throwing out any read that contained adapters or uncalled bases, had a mean Phred below 15, or lacked an exact constant-primer or identifier match. High-quality paired reads were merged with COPE v1.2.5, and unique nucleotide sequences were defined as clonotypes. MiTCR v1.1 was used to align clonotypes to the IMGT TRBV, TRBD and TRBJ reference segments. The analysis was restricted to V-J combinations with a frequency above 0.0001, which together covered approximately 99% of the repertoires. The TCS score was defined as the ratio of F50 (clonal expansion) to E x V (chaos), calculated using BLOSUM62-based TCRdist between CDR3 peptides within each V-J. Welch's t-statistics and random forest reduced 500 to 550 V-J features to 10 to 15, which were used in a naive Bayes classifier (R e1071). The public sequencing data were trimmed at Q25 with fastp and processed into clonotypes with MiXCR by TCRdb, which kept only in-frame beta chains. Every CDR3 protein is listed once, alongside the most common genes and DNA of its rows. These V and J calls are TCRdb output, not the study's own analysis. A total of around 280,000 distinct CDR3 sequences appear in this sample, 13% of them only once. 7.5% to 8% of the sample is taken by the ten largest.

The hyperthyroidism patients were between 18 and 65 years old and newly diagnosed, with a disease duration of less than 2 months. The study excluded patients with uncontrolled infections, other autoimmune diseases, pregnancy or lactation. Clinical symptoms, serum thyroxine and TRAb, thyroid ultrasound, and orbital computed tomography formed the basis for the diagnoses. Blood from progressor patients was drawn when they were first diagnosed with hyperthyroidism, before any ophthalmopathy symptoms appeared. PBMCs were separated from 8 to 10 ml of fresh peripheral blood using Ficoll-Paque density gradient centrifugation. Progressor patients were initially diagnosed with Graves' hyperthyroidism and developed ophthalmopathy during follow-up. Trizol reagent was used to extract total RNA, and RNA quality was then checked on an Agilent 2100 Bioanalyzer.

Sequencing was performed on blood. The sequence derives from a woman aged 25 to 39 with Graves' hyperthyroidism that later progressed to Graves' ophthalmopathy. The V and J genes are TRBV20-1 and TRBJ1-4, with TRBD1 as a weak D call on 5 bases. The DNA reads as follows: TGCAGTGCCCAGGACACGGGGGGGAATAATGAAAAACTGTTTTTT. Translated, this gives CSAQDTGGNNEKLFF.